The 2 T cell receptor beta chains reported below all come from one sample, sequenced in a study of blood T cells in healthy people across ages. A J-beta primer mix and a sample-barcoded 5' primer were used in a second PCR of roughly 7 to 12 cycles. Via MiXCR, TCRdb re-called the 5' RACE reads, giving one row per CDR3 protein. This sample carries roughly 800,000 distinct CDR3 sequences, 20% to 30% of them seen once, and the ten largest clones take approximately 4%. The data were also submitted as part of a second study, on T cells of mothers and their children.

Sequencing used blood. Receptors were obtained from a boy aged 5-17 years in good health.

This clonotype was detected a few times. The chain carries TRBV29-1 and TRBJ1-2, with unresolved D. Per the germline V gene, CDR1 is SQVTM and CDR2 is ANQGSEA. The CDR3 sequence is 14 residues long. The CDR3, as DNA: TGCACCTCAACTATAGCCAATTCTAACTATGGCTACACCTTC. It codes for CTSTIANSNYGYTF.

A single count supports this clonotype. CDR3 in amino acids: CSVIGLAGYNEQFF. The CDR3 coding sequence is TGCAGCGTTATAGGACTAGCGGGGTACAATGAGCAGTTCTTC. The gene calls are TRBV29-1 and TRBJ2-1; 12 nucleotides agree with TRBD2. Germline-derived CDR1 and CDR2 are SQVTM and ANQGSEA. The junction had 3 bases not matched to a gene; V was cut back by 5 bases and J by 4 bases. This CDR3 has 14 amino acids.